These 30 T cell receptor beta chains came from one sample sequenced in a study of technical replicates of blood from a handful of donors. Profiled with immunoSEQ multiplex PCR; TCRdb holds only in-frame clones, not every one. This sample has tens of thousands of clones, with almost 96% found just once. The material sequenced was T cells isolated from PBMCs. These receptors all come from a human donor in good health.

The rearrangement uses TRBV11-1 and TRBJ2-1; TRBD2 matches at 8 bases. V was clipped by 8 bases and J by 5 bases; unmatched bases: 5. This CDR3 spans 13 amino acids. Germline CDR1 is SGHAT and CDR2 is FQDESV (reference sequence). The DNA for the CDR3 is TGTGCCAGCGGGGTAGCGGGACACAATGAGCAGTTCTTC. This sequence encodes CASGVAGHNEQFF.

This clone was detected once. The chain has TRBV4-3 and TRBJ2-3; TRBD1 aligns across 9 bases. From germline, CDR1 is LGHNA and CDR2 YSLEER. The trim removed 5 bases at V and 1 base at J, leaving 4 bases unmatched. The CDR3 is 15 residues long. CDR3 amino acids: CASSWGDRGTDTQYF. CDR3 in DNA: TGCGCCAGCAGCTGGGGGGACAGGGGCACAGATACGCAGTATTTT.

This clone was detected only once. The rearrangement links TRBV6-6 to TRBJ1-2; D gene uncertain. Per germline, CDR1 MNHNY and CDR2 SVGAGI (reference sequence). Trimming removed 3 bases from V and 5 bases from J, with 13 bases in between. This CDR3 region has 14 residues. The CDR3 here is CASSYTPTRYGYTF. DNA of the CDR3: TGTGCCAGCAGTTATACCCCGACTAGGTATGGCTACACCTTC.

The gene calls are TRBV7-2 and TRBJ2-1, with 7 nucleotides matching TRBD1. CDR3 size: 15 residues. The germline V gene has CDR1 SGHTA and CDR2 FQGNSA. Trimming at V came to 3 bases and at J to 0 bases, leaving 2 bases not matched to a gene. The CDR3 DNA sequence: TGTGCCAGCAGCTTCGGACAGGTCTCCTACAATGAGCAGTTCTTC. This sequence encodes CASSFGQVSYNEQFF. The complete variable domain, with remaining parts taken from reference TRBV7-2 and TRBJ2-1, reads GAGVSQSPSNKVTEKGKDVELRCDPISGHTALYWYRQSLGQGLEFLIYFQGNSAPDKSGLPSDRFSAERTGGSVSTLTIQRTQQEDSAVYLCASSFGQVSYNEQFFGPGTRLTVL.

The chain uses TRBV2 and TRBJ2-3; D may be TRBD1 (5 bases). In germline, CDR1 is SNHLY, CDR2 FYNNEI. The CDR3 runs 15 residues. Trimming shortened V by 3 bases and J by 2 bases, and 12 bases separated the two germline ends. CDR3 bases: TGTGCCAGCAGTGACCCAGGGTCTCCCACAGATACGCAGTATTTT. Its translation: CASSDPGSPTDTQYF.

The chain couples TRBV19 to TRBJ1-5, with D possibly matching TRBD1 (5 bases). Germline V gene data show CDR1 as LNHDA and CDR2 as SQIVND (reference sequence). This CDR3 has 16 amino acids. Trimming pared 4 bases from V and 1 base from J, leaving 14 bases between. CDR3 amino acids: CASSSRAAVSNQPQHF. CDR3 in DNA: TGTGCCAGTAGTAGCAGGGCCGCTGTAAGCAATCAGCCCCAGCATTTT.

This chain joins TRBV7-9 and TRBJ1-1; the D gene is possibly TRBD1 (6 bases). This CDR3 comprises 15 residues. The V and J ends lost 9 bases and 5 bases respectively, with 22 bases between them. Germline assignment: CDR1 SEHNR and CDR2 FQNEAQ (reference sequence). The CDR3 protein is CARENLQGQSTEAFF. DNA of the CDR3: TGTGCCAGAGAAAACCTACAGGGTCAGAGTACTGAAGCTTTCTTT.

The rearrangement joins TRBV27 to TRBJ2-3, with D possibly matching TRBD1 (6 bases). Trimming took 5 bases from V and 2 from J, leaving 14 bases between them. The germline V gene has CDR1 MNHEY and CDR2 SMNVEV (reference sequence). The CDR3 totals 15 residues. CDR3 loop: CASSQGWGYTDTQYF. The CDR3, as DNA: TGTGCCAGCAGTCAGGGGTGGGGGTACACAGATACGCAGTATTTT.

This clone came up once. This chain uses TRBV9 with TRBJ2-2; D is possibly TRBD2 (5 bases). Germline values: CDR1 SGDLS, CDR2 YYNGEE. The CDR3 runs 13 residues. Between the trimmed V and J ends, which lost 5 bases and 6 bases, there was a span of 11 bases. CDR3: CASRETSSGELFF. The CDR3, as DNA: TGTGCCAGCAGAGAAACTAGTTCCGGGGAGCTGTTTTTT.

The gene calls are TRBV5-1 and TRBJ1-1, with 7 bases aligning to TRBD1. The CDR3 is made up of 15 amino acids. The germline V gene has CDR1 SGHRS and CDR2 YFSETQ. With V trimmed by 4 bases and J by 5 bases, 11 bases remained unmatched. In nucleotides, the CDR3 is TGCGCCAGCAGCAAAGGAGGGCCAGGGGGAACTGAAGCTTTCTTT. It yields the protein CASSKGGPGGTEAFF.

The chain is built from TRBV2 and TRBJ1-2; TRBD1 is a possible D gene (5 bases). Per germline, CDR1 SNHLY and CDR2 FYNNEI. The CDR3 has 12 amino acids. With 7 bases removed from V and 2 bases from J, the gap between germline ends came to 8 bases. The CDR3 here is CASMEGNYGYTF. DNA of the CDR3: TGTGCCAGCATGGAGGGGAACTATGGCTACACCTTC.

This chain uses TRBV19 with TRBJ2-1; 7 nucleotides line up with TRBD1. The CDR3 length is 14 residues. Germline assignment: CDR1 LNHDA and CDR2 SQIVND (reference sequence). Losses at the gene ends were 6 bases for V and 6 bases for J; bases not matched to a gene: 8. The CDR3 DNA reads TGTGCCAGTAGAGACGACAGGGCGGTCAATGAGCAGTTCTTC. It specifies CASRDDRAVNEQFF.

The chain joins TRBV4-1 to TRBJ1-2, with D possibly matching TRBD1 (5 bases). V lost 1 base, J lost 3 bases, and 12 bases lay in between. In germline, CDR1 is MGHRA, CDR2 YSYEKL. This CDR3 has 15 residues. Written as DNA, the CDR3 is TGCGCCAGCAGCCAAGGTGATCTACAGGACTATGGCTACACCTTC. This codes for CASSQGDLQDYGYTF.

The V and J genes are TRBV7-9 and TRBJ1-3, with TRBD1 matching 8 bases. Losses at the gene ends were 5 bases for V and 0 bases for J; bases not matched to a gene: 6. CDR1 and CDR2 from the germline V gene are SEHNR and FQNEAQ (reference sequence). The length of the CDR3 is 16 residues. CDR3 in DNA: TGTGCCAGCAGCATGGGACAGGCAAACTCTGGAAACACCATATATTTT. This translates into CASSMGQANSGNTIYF.

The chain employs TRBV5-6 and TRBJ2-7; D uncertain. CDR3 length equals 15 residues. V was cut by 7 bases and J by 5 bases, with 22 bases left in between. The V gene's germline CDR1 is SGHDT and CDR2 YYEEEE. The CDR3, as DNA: TGTGCCAGCGGAGCTTGGTCTCCTTTATTGGACGAGCAGTACTTC. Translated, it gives CASGAWSPLLDEQYF.

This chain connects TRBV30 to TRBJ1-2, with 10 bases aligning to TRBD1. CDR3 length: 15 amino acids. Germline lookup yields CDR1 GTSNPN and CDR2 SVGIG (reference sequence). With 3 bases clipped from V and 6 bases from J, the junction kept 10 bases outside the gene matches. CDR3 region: CAWSAGTGEVHGYTF. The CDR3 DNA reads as TGTGCCTGGAGCGCCGGGACAGGGGAGGTGCATGGCTACACCTTC. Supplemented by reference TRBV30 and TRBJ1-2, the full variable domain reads SQTIHQWPATLVQPVGSPLSLECTVEGTSNPNLYWYRQAAGRGLQLLFYSVGIGQISSEVPQNLSASRPQDRQFILSSKKLLLSDSGFYLCAWSAGTGEVHGYTFGSGTRLTVV.

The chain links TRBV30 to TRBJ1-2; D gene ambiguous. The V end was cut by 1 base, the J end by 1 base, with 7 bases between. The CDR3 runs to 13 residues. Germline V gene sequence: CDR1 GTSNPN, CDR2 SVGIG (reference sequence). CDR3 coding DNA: TGTGCCTGGAGTGAACAGTTTAACTATGGCTACACCTTC. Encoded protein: CAWSEQFNYGYTF.

The chain's CDR3 is CASNCGTGWFTEAFF. The CDR3 coding sequence is TGTGCCAGTAATTGTGGGACAGGCTGGTTCACTGAAGCTTTCTTT. The chain has TRBV28 and TRBJ1-1; the match to TRBD1 covers 8 bases. After removal of 9 bases from V and 4 bases from J, the junction contained 13 bases not matched to a gene. The CDR3 runs 15 residues. The germline V gene encodes CDR1 MDHEN and CDR2 SYDVKM.

In DNA, the CDR3 is TGTGCCTGGAGCCCAGGGGACAATGAGCAGTTCTTC. It encodes CAWSPGDNEQFF. The chain couples TRBV30 to TRBJ2-1, with a possible D match to TRBD1 (6 bases). V lost 3 bases and J lost 5, with 8 bases in between. Germline CDR1 GTSNPN, CDR2 SVGIG (reference sequence). The CDR3 covers 12 residues. Variable domain in full (rest from reference TRBV30 and TRBJ2-1): SQTIHQWPATLVQPVGSPLSLECTVEGTSNPNLYWYRQAAGRGLQLLFYSVGIGQISSEVPQNLSASRPQDRQFILSSKKLLLSDSGFYLCAWSPGDNEQFFGPGTRLTVL.

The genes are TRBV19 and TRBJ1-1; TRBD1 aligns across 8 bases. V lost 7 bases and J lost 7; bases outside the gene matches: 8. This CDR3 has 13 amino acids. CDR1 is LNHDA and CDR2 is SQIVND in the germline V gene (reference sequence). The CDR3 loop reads CASKWQGADEAFF. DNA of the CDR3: TGTGCCAGTAAATGGCAGGGGGCAGATGAAGCTTTCTTT. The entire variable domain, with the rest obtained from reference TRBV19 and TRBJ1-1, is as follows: DGGITQSPKYLFRKEGQNVTLSCEQNLNHDAMYWYRQDPGQGLRLIYYSQIVNDFQKGDIAEGYSVSREKKESFPLTVTSAQKNPTAFYLCASKWQGADEAFFGQGTRLTVV.

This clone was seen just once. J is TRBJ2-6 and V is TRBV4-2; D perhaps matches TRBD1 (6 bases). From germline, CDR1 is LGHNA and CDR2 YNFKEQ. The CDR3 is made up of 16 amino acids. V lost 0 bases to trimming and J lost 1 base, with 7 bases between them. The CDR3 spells CASSQDTGSGANVLTF. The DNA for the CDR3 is TGTGCCAGCAGCCAAGACACAGGGTCTGGGGCCAACGTCCTGACTTTC.

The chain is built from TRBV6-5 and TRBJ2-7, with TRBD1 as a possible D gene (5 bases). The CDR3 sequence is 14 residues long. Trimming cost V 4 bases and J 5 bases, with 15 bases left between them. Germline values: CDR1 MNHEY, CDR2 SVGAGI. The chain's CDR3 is CASSLARREHEQYF. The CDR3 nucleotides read TGTGCCAGCAGTTTAGCCCGCAGGGAACACGAGCAGTACTTC.

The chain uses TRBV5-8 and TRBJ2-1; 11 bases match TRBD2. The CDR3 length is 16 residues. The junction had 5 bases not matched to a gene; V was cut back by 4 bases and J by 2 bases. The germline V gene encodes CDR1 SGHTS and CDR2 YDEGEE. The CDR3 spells CASSARGLAAYNEQFF. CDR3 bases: TGTGCCAGCAGCGCTAGGGGACTAGCGGCCTACAATGAGCAGTTCTTC.

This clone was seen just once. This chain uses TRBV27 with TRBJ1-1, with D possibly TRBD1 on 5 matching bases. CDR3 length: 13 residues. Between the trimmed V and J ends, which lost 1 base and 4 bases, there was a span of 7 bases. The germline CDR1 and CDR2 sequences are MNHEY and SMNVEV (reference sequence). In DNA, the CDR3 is TGTGCCAGCAGTTTATTGGGGGGCACTGAAGCTTTCTTT. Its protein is CASSLLGGTEAFF.

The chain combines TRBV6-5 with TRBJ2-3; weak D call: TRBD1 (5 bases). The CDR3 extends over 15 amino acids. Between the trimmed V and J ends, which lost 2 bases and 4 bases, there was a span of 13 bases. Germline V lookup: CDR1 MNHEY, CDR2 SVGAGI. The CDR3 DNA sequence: TGTGCCAGCAGTTACGGGCAGGGTAGGGCAGATACGCAGTATTTT. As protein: CASSYGQGRADTQYF.

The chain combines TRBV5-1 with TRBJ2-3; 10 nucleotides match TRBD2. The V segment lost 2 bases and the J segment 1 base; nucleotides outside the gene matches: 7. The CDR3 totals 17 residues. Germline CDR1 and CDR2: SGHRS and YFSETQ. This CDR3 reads CASSFLTSGIRTDTQYF. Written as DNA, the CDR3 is TGCGCCAGCAGCTTCTTAACTAGCGGGATTCGCACAGATACGCAGTATTTT.

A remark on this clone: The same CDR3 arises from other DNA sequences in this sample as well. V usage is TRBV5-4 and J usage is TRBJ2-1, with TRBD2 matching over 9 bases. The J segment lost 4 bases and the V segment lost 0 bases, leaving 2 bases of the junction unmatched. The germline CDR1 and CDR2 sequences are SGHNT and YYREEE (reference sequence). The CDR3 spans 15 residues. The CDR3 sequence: CASSLGLADYNEQFF. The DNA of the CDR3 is TGTGCCAGCAGCTTGGGACTAGCGGATTACAATGAGCAGTTCTTC.

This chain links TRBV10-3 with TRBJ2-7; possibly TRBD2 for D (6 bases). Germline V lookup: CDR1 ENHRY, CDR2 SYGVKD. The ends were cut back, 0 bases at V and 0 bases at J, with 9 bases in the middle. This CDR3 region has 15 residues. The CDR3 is CAISESAGSSYEQYF. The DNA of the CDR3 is TGTGCCATCAGTGAGTCGGCGGGGAGCTCCTACGAGCAGTACTTC.

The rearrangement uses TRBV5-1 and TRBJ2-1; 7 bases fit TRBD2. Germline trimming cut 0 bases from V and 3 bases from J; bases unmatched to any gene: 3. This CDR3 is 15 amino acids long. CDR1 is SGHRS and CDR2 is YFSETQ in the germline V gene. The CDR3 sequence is CASSLVAGVYNEQFF. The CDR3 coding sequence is TGCGCCAGCAGCTTGGTGGCGGGAGTCTACAATGAGCAGTTCTTC.

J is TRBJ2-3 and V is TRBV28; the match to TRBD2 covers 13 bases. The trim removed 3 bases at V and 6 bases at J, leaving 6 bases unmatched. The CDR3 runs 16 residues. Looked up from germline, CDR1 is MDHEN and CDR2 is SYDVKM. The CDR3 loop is CASSFGLAGVSDTQYF. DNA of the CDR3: TGTGCCAGCAGTTTCGGACTAGCGGGAGTATCGGATACGCAGTATTTT.